This T cell receptor beta chain was captured by sequencing in a study of a mutant IDH1 vaccine in newly diagnosed glioma (dated by TCRdb to the early 2020s). The study in broad terms: Eight vaccinations were administered to patients in weeks 1, 3, 5, 7, 11, 15, 19 and 23, corresponding to visits V03 through V10. Prior to enrollment, standard therapy consisting of radiotherapy alone, temozolomide alone, or radiochemotherapy with temozolomide had been administered to patients, with the combination being received by most patients. Peripheral blood was collected at six visits: V03 (baseline), V05, V07, V10, V12 and V13. For exploratory analyses, 25 treated patients had longitudinal TCRB deep sequencing done wherever samples were available. Of the approximately 34 patients who were treated, around 62% were male and roughly 38% were female, and the mean age was around 40 years. Vaccination began 4-6 weeks after radiotherapy alone, or alongside temozolomide cycles in the chemotherapy-containing groups.

The sample holds a few counts of this clone. Its cognate antigen has yet to be identified. No quality values exist for individual bases; no much larger clone is one base distant. Paper-wide results and their limitations: Immune responses induced by the vaccine were seen in 93.3% of patients across multiple MHC alleles. PBMC samples for TCRB deep sequencing were selected based on availability. Pseudoprogression seemed to be unrelated to changes in the top peripheral T cell clonotypes found by TCRB sequencing. The authors stated that sample limitations prevented analyses of patient blood samples from being reproduced.

The time point label corresponds to: week 11, during vaccination. Each vaccine dose was 300 ug of a 20-mer mutant IDH1 peptide in Montanide, given subcutaneously with topical imiquimod. Newly diagnosed WHO grade 3 or 4 IDH1-mutant astrocytomas showing loss of nuclear ATRX were present in the donors. The samples were drawn from NOA16, a multicentre, single-arm, open-label phase I trial in Germany that tested a mutant IDH1 peptide vaccine in humans for the first time. Genomic DNA for TCRB sequencing was extracted from EDTA blood using the DNeasy Blood and Tissue Kit. Trimming at the junction amounts to 4 bases on V and 3 bases on J, and the germline ends lie 7 bases apart. Per the germline V gene (reference sequence), SEHNR is the CDR1 and FQNEAQ is the CDR2. The cysteine opens and the phenylalanine closes a CDR3 of 13 amino acids. Here the CDR3 DNA is all that survives: 39 bases in frame from base 1.

The library relied on the immunoSEQ multiplex PCR assay. The hsTCRB Kit was used according to the manufacturer's protocol to amplify rearranged TCR beta chain sequences. TCRB libraries were sequenced on an Illumina MiSeq. The published analysis was carried out like this. Demultiplexing, trimming and gene mapping were performed with the kit vendor's proprietary platform. Imported from immuneACCESS, the table was reduced by TCRdb to in-frame sequences with V and J called. These copies leave out some clones; in studies compared against another copy, an unresolved V gene accounts for under half, and the cause of the remainder is not known. V and J calls and clone size come straight from that table; D and trimming were deduced from the DNA. The sample contains about 25,000 clones, under 80% of them found a single time. The top ten constitute more than 9.5% of the sample.

This material consisted of peripheral blood mononuclear cells (PBMCs), taken from a glioma patient whose treatment included an IDH1 peptide vaccine. The receptor chain draws on TRBV7-9 and TRBJ2-1; the best D guess is TRBD2, with 6 bases matching. The source of this sequence is a man aged 18 to 30 with glioma. Some clones in this sample may be carry-over from other donors' samples. The DNA is as follows: TGTGCCAGCAGCTCGGACTACTACAATGAGCAGTTCTTC. Translated, it gives CASSSDYYNEQFF.